Included here is one T cell receptor beta chain sequence, with context. These data originate in a study of T-cell reconstitution after alpha-beta-depleted transplantation in children. The authors prepared the TCRbeta library with unique molecular identifiers. Each CDR3 protein is one row after TCRdb ran MiXCR on the PCR reads. In the table there are about 340,000 distinct CDR3 sequences, 10% of which are singletons. This CDR3 spans 15 amino acids. The germline V gene encodes CDR1 SQVTM and CDR2 ANQGSEA. Germline trimming cut 0 bases from V and 1 base from J; bases unmatched to any gene: 3. The chain couples TRBV29-1 to TRBJ2-7; 10 positions match TRBD2. This TCR came from a human donor who donated a stem cell graft to a child with acute lymphoblastic leukemia. The sequenced sample was PBMCs from the stem cell graft donor, obtained from the stem cell graft. The CDR3: CSVEDLSGRSYEQYF. The DNA of the CDR3 is TGCAGCGTTGAAGATCTTAGCGGGAGGTCCTACGAGCAGTACTTC.